A selection of T cell receptor beta chains follows, all from one sample in a study of OX40 agonist ivuxolimab in advanced cancers. Clones were sequenced by immunoSEQ multiplex PCR, and TCRdb holds only the in-frame ones, with some missing. The table has over 65,000 clones, 70% to 90% seen once. The sequenced sample was CD4+ or CD8+ T cells sorted from blood, obtained in a trial of the OX40 agonist ivuxolimab. Receptors were obtained from an adult with an advanced solid tumor such as melanoma, head and neck, liver or kidney cancer. CDR3s include the opening cysteine and the closing phenylalanine or tryptophan. Fields, in order: V gene, J gene, CDR3 protein.

v_call: TRBV19
j_call: TRBJ2-3
cdr3_aa: CASKPLSGRDTQYF

v_call: TRBV28
j_call: TRBJ2-1
cdr3_aa: CASTPTGLAIGGDEQFF

v_call: TRBV5-1
j_call: TRBJ1-2
cdr3_aa: CASSAGTANYGYTF

v_call: TRBV29-1
j_call: TRBJ1-3
cdr3_aa: CSVEDRDRQSGNTIYF

v_call: TRBV18
j_call: TRBJ1-1
cdr3_aa: CASSPPRGPGTEAFF

v_call: TRBV7-2
j_call: TRBJ1-5
cdr3_aa: CASSYGGGNQPQHF

v_call: TRBV6-1
j_call: TRBJ1-1
cdr3_aa: CASSEFRVNTEAFF

v_call: TRBV6-1
j_call: TRBJ1-5
cdr3_aa: CASSETGASNQPQHF

v_call: TRBV27
j_call: TRBJ1-3
cdr3_aa: CASRGPGAGGGNTIYF

v_call: TRBV7-2
j_call: TRBJ2-1
cdr3_aa: CASSRYNSNEQFF

v_call: TRBV19
j_call: TRBJ2-7
cdr3_aa: CASTPTGSPYEQYF

v_call: TRBV10-3
j_call: TRBJ2-2
cdr3_aa: CAISESVNPTGELFF

v_call: TRBV2
j_call: TRBJ1-2
cdr3_aa: CASTGQGAGYGYTF

v_call: TRBV7-9
j_call: TRBJ1-5
cdr3_aa: CASSMGQGGQPQHF

v_call: TRBV10-3
j_call: TRBJ1-4
cdr3_aa: CAISETRSTGATNEKLFF

v_call: TRBV15
j_call: TRBJ1-3
cdr3_aa: CATSRDLGVGNTIYF

v_call: TRBV4-1
j_call: TRBJ1-2
cdr3_aa: CASSQAWTVNYGYTF

v_call: TRBV7-9
j_call: TRBJ2-7
cdr3_aa: CASSSSGSYEQYF

v_call: TRBV10-3
j_call: TRBJ2-3
cdr3_aa: CAIRLAASTDTQYF

v_call: TRBV7-8
j_call: TRBJ2-3
cdr3_aa: CASSSPLRFDSTRTQYF

v_call: TRBV30
j_call: TRBJ2-1
cdr3_aa: CAWNVRGFYNEQFF

v_call: TRBV7-9
j_call: TRBJ2-3
cdr3_aa: CASSSRLAATDTQYF

v_call: TRBV2
j_call: TRBJ2-3
cdr3_aa: CASSLSGRRGTDTQYF

v_call: TRBV29-1
j_call: TRBJ1-2
cdr3_aa: CSVDANYGYTF

v_call: TRBV7-2
j_call: TRBJ2-4
cdr3_aa: CASSFIGEGYVNIQYF

v_call: TRBV11-3
j_call: TRBJ1-1
cdr3_aa: CASTHQETGLRTEAFF

v_call: TRBV19
j_call: TRBJ2-3
cdr3_aa: CASSSRPSLGYHPYF

v_call: TRBV5-1
j_call: TRBJ1-2
cdr3_aa: CASSLATGGYGYTF

v_call: TRBV4-3
j_call: TRBJ1-1
cdr3_aa: CASSQEGGRAVFF

v_call: TRBV6-1
j_call: TRBJ1-1
cdr3_aa: CASTKNTEAFF

v_call: TRBV15
j_call: TRBJ1-5
cdr3_aa: CATSRDVVGGGQPQHF

v_call: TRBV29-1
j_call: TRBJ2-1
cdr3_aa: CSGETGFSYNEQFF

v_call: TRBV7-7
j_call: TRBJ2-1
cdr3_aa: CASSLAREDEQFF

v_call: TRBV6-6
j_call: TRBJ2-7
cdr3_aa: CASSSRTSGRYEQYF

v_call: TRBV19
j_call: TRBJ2-3
cdr3_aa: CASSIPTGGGTDTQYF

v_call: TRBV19
j_call: TRBJ2-5
cdr3_aa: CASRDGPGETQYF

v_call: TRBV5-4
j_call: TRBJ2-2
cdr3_aa: CASSSHQGPGELFF

v_call: TRBV10-3
j_call: TRBJ2-1
cdr3_aa: CAISERGQGYYNEQFF

v_call: TRBV29-1
j_call: TRBJ2-3
cdr3_aa: CSVAFLTKRTDTQYF

v_call: TRBV28
j_call: TRBJ2-2
cdr3_aa: CASSPTGYSGELFF

v_call: TRBV10-3
j_call: TRBJ1-2
cdr3_aa: CAISQQDYGYTF

v_call: TRBV18
j_call: TRBJ2-7
cdr3_aa: CASSRAGTSGSYEQYF

v_call: TRBV18
j_call: TRBJ1-1
cdr3_aa: CASSKRSDSEAFF

v_call: TRBV27
j_call: TRBJ2-7
cdr3_aa: CASSLKPSDSYEQYF

v_call: TRBV6-5
j_call: TRBJ1-1
cdr3_aa: CASSLGGNTEAFF